This TCR beta chain was recovered during a study of T cell changes during pregnancy in multiple sclerosis. Generated by immunoSEQ multiplex PCR, the TCRdb table keeps only in-frame clones and is missing some. The sample holds about 75,000 clones, 89% seen once. The TCR was taken from a female donor in good health, enrolled as a control in a pregnancy study. The sequenced sample was peripheral blood, obtained in the first trimester of pregnancy.

CDR3 nucleotide sequence: TGCGCCAGCAGCCAGGCGGGGCTAGATGGCAATGAGCAGTTCTTC. As protein: CASSQAGLDGNEQFF. The chain is built from TRBV4-3 and TRBJ2-1; D is perhaps TRBD2 (6 bases). V lost 3 bases, J lost 6 bases, and 15 bases lay in between. Germline V CDR1 and CDR2: LGHNA, YSLEER. The CDR3 has 15 residues.